This T cell receptor (beta chain) was obtained from a study of early T cells in non-severe SARS-CoV-2 infection. At least ten counts were recorded for this clonotype. TCRdb itself ran the 5' RACE reads through MiXCR, one entry per CDR3 protein. This table holds tens of thousands of distinct CDR3 sequences, approximately 12% found once. Germline V gene lookup returns CDR1 MNHEY and CDR2 SVGAGI. J was trimmed by 8 bases and V by 6 bases; bases with no gene match: 10. The CDR3 spans 13 residues. The chain links TRBV6-5 to TRBJ2-7, with 7 bases aligning to TRBD2. The sample taken for sequencing was whole blood. The receptor's source is an adult who was a healthcare worker with PCR-confirmed SARS-CoV-2 infection or an uninfected control (not recorded which). In nucleotides, the CDR3 is TGTGCCAGCAGAGACCGACTAGCCCAGAAGCAGTACTTC. Protein: CASRDRLAQKQYF.